Each of the 3 T cell receptor beta chains below was sequenced from the same sample in a study of blood T cell repertoires in COVID-19. Sequencing was performed with immunoSEQ multiplex PCR; in TCRdb, only in-frame clones are kept and a portion is missing. The sample lists more than 80,000 clones; 82% were seen once. Sequencing input: peripheral blood. All receptors derive from a man aged 50 to 60 with active or convalescent COVID-19.

This chain links TRBV6-4 with TRBJ2-5; D may be TRBD1 (6 bases). Germline CDR1 is MRHNA and CDR2 is SNTAGT. The CDR3 is 14 residues long. V dropped 9 bases and J dropped 2 bases, with 16 bases sitting between them. The CDR3 here is CASEHTGIQETQYF. CDR3 DNA sequence: TGTGCCAGTGAACATACAGGGATTCAAGAGACCCAGTACTTC.

The CDR3 loop is CASSVDRGSGSQETQYF. CDR3 sequence (DNA): TGTGCCAGCAGCGTTGATAGGGGGAGCGGGAGCCAAGAGACCCAGTACTTC. The rearrangement links TRBV2 to TRBJ2-5; TRBD2 matches 8 bases. Trimming took 6 bases from V and 1 from J; bases not matched to a gene: 13. The CDR3 contains 17 residues. Germline V gene lookup returns CDR1 SNHLY and CDR2 FYNNEI.

This chain links TRBV28 with TRBJ1-2, with D maybe TRBD1 (5 bases). V lost 5 bases to trimming and J lost 1 base, with 14 bases between them. Germline V gene sequence: CDR1 MDHEN, CDR2 SYDVKM. The CDR3 totals 15 residues. Written as DNA, the CDR3 is TGTGCCAGCAGTGTCCCCCCAGGGAATAACTATGGCTACACCTTC. Its translation is CASSVPPGNNYGYTF.